These 17 T cell receptor beta chains were sequenced from one sample in a study of T cells in Graves' hyperthyroidism and ophthalmopathy. Amplified TCR beta CDR3 regions came from RNA transcripts. HTBI primers drove first-round RT-PCR of the TCR CDR3. MiXCR, run by TCRdb on the multiplex PCR reads, gives a single entry per CDR3 protein. Of 95,000 to 110,000 distinct CDR3 sequences listed, more than 15% are singletons. Source material: blood. The receptors derive from a woman between 50 and 59 years old with Graves' hyperthyroidism.

There are a few counts of this clonotype. The chain recombines TRBV20-1 with TRBJ1-1; maybe TRBD1 (5 bases). The CDR3 spans 13 residues. Germline CDR1 reads DFQATT; CDR2 reads SNEGSKA (reference sequence). The V end lost 6 bases, the J end lost 1 base, and 12 bases lay between the germline ends. The CDR3 bases are TGCAGTGCCCCCGGGACGGAGAACACTGAAGCTTTCTTT. Translation gives CSAPGTENTEAFF.

Only a few counts were recorded for this clonotype. The J gene is TRBJ2-1, the V gene TRBV12-3 or TRBV12-4; D is ambiguous. V was cut by 5 bases and J by 10 bases, with 9 bases left in between. This CDR3 is built from 11 residues. Here the CDR3 reads CASSKIREQFF. CDR3 coding DNA: TGTGCCAGCAGTAAAATCAGGGAGCAGTTCTTC.

This clonotype has ten or more counts. The chain is built from TRBV5-1 and TRBJ2-2; TRBD2 matches at 8 bases. Germline trimming cut 2 bases from V and 5 bases from J; bases unmatched to any gene: 5. Per germline, CDR1 SGHRS and CDR2 YFSETQ. The CDR3 extends over 15 amino acids. CDR3: CASSLDSGDTGELFF. The CDR3 bases are TGCGCCAGCAGCTTAGATAGCGGGGATACCGGGGAGCTGTTTTTT.

Ten or more counts support this clonotype. The chain has TRBV9 and TRBJ2-3; 7 nucleotides agree with TRBD1. V lost 1 base, J lost 0 bases, and 2 bases stayed unmatched. The germline CDR1 and CDR2 sequences are SGDLS and YYNGEE. The CDR3 runs to 15 residues. Here the CDR3 reads CASSVTGDSTDTQYF. DNA of the CDR3: TGTGCCAGCAGCGTAACAGGGGATAGCACAGATACGCAGTATTTT.

This clonotype was observed many times. J is TRBJ2-7 and V is TRBV5-1; 8 bases match TRBD1. V shed 4 bases and J 5 bases; nucleotides not matched to a gene: 11. The CDR3 has 15 amino acids. Germline CDR1 SGHRS, CDR2 YFSETQ. The CDR3 here is CASSEYQGAFNEQYF. In nucleotides, the CDR3 is TGCGCCAGCAGCGAGTACCAGGGGGCTTTCAACGAGCAGTACTTC.

This clonotype was seen many times. J is TRBJ1-1 and V is TRBV5-1; no definite D call. From germline, CDR1 is SGHRS and CDR2 YFSETQ. V shed 5 bases and J shed 2 bases, with 10 bases lying between them. The CDR3 is 13 residues long. The CDR3 here is CASRRQINTEAFF. CDR3 in DNA: TGCGCCAGCAGAAGGCAGATAAACACTGAAGCTTTCTTT.

There are many counts of this clonotype. The CDR3 DNA reads TGTGCCAGCAGCCGCCAGCCCCCCGGGGAGCTGTTTTTT. Translating gives CASSRQPPGELFF. This chain connects TRBV11-2 to TRBJ2-2; no firm D call. The V gene lost 5 bases and the J gene lost 6 bases, with 10 bases spanning the gap. Looked up from germline, CDR1 is SGHAT and CDR2 is FQNNGV. The CDR3 covers 13 residues.

This clonotype was seen more than once but under ten times. The rearrangement joins TRBV12-5 to TRBJ1-2; 10 nucleotides line up with TRBD1. Germline V gene data show CDR1 as LGHNT and CDR2 as FRNRAP. Unmatched junction bases numbered 5, after V lost 4 bases and J lost 3 bases. The CDR3 is made up of 15 amino acids. The CDR3: CASGSPGQGHYGYTF. CDR3 nucleotide sequence: TGTGCTAGTGGTTCACCGGGACAGGGGCACTATGGCTACACCTTC.

Concerning this clonotype: Possible read error: a much larger clone is one base away. The chain uses TRBV6-1 and TRBJ2-7; TRBD1 aligns across 7 bases. After removal of 9 bases from V and 2 bases from J, the junction contained 10 bases not matched to a gene. This CDR3 has 14 amino acids. CDR1 and CDR2 from the germline V gene are MNHNS and SASEGT. This chain's CDR3 is CASSTGTATYEQYV. CDR3 bases: TGTGCCAGTTCAACCGGGACAGCAACCTACGAGCAGTACGTC.

This clonotype has a count of ten or more. V and J are TRBV11-2 and TRBJ2-5; 10 bases match TRBD2. The germline CDR1 and CDR2 sequences are SGHAT and FQNNGV. This CDR3 is 14 amino acids long. The J segment lost 6 bases and the V segment lost 5 bases, leaving 6 bases of the junction unmatched. The CDR3 DNA is TGTGCCAGCAGCATCGGGACTAGCGTAAAGACCCAGTACTTC. Translating it yields CASSIGTSVKTQYF. Full variable domain (remainder filled in from reference TRBV11-2 and TRBJ2-5): EAGVAQSPRYKIIEKRQSVAFWCNPISGHATLYWYQQILGQGPKLLIQFQNNGVVDDSQLPKDRFSAERLKGVDSTLKIQPAKLEDSAVYLCASSIGTSVKTQYFGPGTRLLVL.

This clonotype was picked up many times. The CDR3 here is CAWTYRQGYGYTF. The CDR3 DNA reads TGTGCCTGGACCTACAGACAGGGCTATGGCTACACCTTC. The chain recombines TRBV30 with TRBJ1-2; the match to TRBD1 covers 7 bases. V lost 4 bases and J lost 4; bases outside the gene matches: 6. The CDR3 extends over 13 amino acids. Per the germline V gene, CDR1 is GTSNPN and CDR2 is SVGIG (reference sequence).

This clonotype occurred many times. CDR3 region: CASSGDANQPQHF. CDR3 nucleotide sequence: TGTGCCAGTAGTGGGGACGCTAATCAGCCCCAGCATTTT. V gene TRBV19 combines with J gene TRBJ1-5; D perhaps matches TRBD1 (5 bases). The V gene's germline CDR1 is LNHDA and CDR2 SQIVND (reference sequence). V lost 5 bases and J 4 bases, leaving 9 bases between the germline ends. This CDR3 has 13 amino acids.

This clonotype has ten or more counts. The rearrangement joins TRBV24-1 to TRBJ2-2; TRBD2 agrees at 8 bases. Trimming removed 9 bases from V and 5 bases from J; junction bases left unmatched: 10. The CDR3 has 15 residues. The germline CDR1 and CDR2 sequences are KGHDR and SFDVKD. CDR3 sequence reads: CATGLREGRTGELFF. The CDR3 DNA reads TGTGCCACCGGACTACGGGAGGGCCGAACCGGGGAGCTGTTTTTT.

This clonotype came up many times. The CDR3 DNA is TGCAGTGCTAGGGACTACGAGGTGTCGCAGTATTTT. The encoded protein is CSARDYEVSQYF. The V call is TRBV20-1, the J call TRBJ2-3, with a tentative D call TRBD2 (6 bases). The germline V gene has CDR1 DFQATT and CDR2 SNEGSKA (reference sequence). V was trimmed by 3 bases and J by 10 bases, leaving 14 bases between them. The CDR3 contains 12 residues.

In this sample, this clonotype turned up a few times. The junction shows a germline mismatch at one end, possibly a read error. V and J are TRBV6-6 and TRBJ2-1; maybe TRBD1 (6 bases). This CDR3 spans 12 amino acids. CDR1 and CDR2 (germline): MNHNY, SVGAGI (reference sequence). This CDR3 is CASSYSSDSVLF. In DNA form, the CDR3 reads TGTGCCAGCAGTTACTCATCGGACAGCGTCCTCTTC.

The V call is TRBV4-1, the J call TRBJ2-6; TRBD1 might be the D (5 bases). Trimming cost V 4 bases and J 0 bases, with 19 bases left between them. CDR1 is MGHRA, CDR2 YSYEKL, per germline. This CDR3 spans 19 amino acids. In nucleotides, the CDR3 is TGCGCCAGCAGCCTTCAGATGGCAGGGCAAGGCTCTGGGGCCAACGTCCTGACTTTC. Translated: CASSLQMAGQGSGANVLTF.

This clonotype was counted at least ten times. This chain links TRBV7-8 with TRBJ1-5; 9 nucleotides align to TRBD1. Germline V gives CDR1 SGHVS, CDR2 FQNEAQ. After removal of 3 bases from V and 4 bases from J, the junction contained 1 base not matched to a gene. The CDR3 runs 14 residues. CDR3 residues: CASSFGQGNQPQHF. The CDR3 DNA follows: TGTGCCAGCAGCTTCGGACAGGGGAATCAGCCCCAGCATTTT.